One sample yielded the 24 T cell receptor beta chains listed below, sequenced in a study of CD8 T cells in Susac syndrome. After extraction with the RNeasy kit, about 0.5 to 1 ug of the RNA was reverse transcribed using random hexamers. A single record per CDR3 protein comes from TCRdb applying MiXCR to the immunoSEQ multiplex PCR reads. Here the sample spans about 120,000 distinct CDR3 sequences, around 90% being singletons. The sequenced sample was CD4+ T cells from PBMCs. These receptors came from a human donor in good health.

In DNA form, the CDR3 reads TGTGCCAGCAGCTTAGTTGTTAGCGGGAGGTTTTACAATGAGCAGTTCTTC. This translates into CASSLVVSGRFYNEQFF. The rearrangement links TRBV7-2 to TRBJ2-1; 10 bases are shared with TRBD2. This CDR3 spans 17 amino acids. Germline V gives CDR1 SGHTA, CDR2 FQGNSA. Trimming at V came to 1 base and at J to 4 bases, leaving 7 bases not matched to a gene.

V gene TRBV18 combines with J gene TRBJ1-1; 8 bases line up with TRBD1. V trimming: 4 bases; J trimming: 4 bases; junction bases outside the gene matches: 2. Germline V gene sequence: CDR1 KGHSH, CDR2 LQKENI. The CDR3 runs to 13 residues. The CDR3 region has the DNA TGTGCCAGCTCACGTGACAGGGGCACTGAAGCTTTCTTT. Its protein product is CASSRDRGTEAFF.

The chain joins TRBV6-1 to TRBJ1-2; 10 bases match TRBD1. The germline V gene has CDR1 MNHNS and CDR2 SASEGT. The V segment lost 6 bases and the J segment 4 bases; nucleotides outside the gene matches: 5. This CDR3 has 14 amino acids. This CDR3 reads CASSWDRGTYGYTF. Here the CDR3 DNA reads TGTGCCAGCAGCTGGGACAGGGGTACCTATGGCTACACCTTC.

V usage is TRBV7-8 and J usage is TRBJ2-7; 13 bases are a match to TRBD2. V was pared by 3 bases and J by 5 bases, with 4 bases of the junction left unmatched. This CDR3 region has 15 residues. CDR1 is SGHVS and CDR2 is FQNEAQ in the germline V gene. CDR3 sequence reads: CASSLGLAGTHEQYF. The DNA for the CDR3 is TGTGCCAGCAGCTTGGGACTAGCGGGAACCCACGAGCAGTACTTC.

The V and J genes are TRBV7-6 and TRBJ2-3; D is unresolved. V was cut by 5 bases and J by 3 bases, with 12 bases left in between. Per germline, CDR1 SGHVS and CDR2 FNYEAQ. The length of the CDR3 is 14 residues. The CDR3 spells CASSLPDRTDTQYF. CDR3 coding DNA: TGTGCCAGCAGCCTTCCGGACCGGACAGATACGCAGTATTTT.

This chain uses TRBV7-6 with TRBJ2-5; perhaps TRBD2 as D (5 bases). V shed 5 bases and J shed 0 bases, with 16 bases lying between them. The length of the CDR3 is 16 residues. Germline CDR1 is SGHVS and CDR2 is FNYEAQ. The CDR3 region has the DNA TGTGCCAGCAGCCCCACGCGGGCGGCTAACCAAGAGACCCAGTACTTC. This sequence encodes CASSPTRAANQETQYF. Drawing the rest from reference TRBV7-6 and TRBJ2-5, the complete variable domain is GAGVSQSPRYKVTKRGQDVALRCDPISGHVSLYWYRQALGQGPEFLTYFNYEAQQDKSGLPNDRFSAERPEGSISTLTIQRTEQRDSAMYRCASSPTRAANQETQYFGPGTRLLVL.

The V call is TRBV5-5, the J call TRBJ2-5; 12 bases are shared with TRBD2. The germline V gene encodes CDR1 SGHKS and CDR2 YYEKEE (reference sequence). The CDR3 runs to 15 residues. The V gene end was trimmed by 5 bases and the J gene end by 5 bases; junction bases not matched to a gene: 7. As DNA, the CDR3 is TGTGCCAGCAGTTCAAGACTAGCGGGGGCTGAGACCCAGTACTTC. It yields the protein CASSSRLAGAETQYF.

The genes are TRBV20-1 and TRBJ1-2; D is possibly TRBD1 (6 bases). V dropped 6 bases and J dropped 8 bases, with 22 bases sitting between them. The CDR3 is 14 amino acids. The germline V gene encodes CDR1 DFQATT and CDR2 SNEGSKA (reference sequence). The DNA for the CDR3 is TGCAGTGCGGAGTACCAGGGGCCCTATGGGGGCTACACCTTC. This encodes CSAEYQGPYGGYTF.

The chain joins TRBV3-1 to TRBJ2-7; possibly TRBD2 for D (5 bases). The CDR3 runs to 14 residues. Trimming removed 3 bases from V and 2 bases from J, with 11 bases in between. Looked up from germline, CDR1 is LGHDT and CDR2 is YNNKEL (reference sequence). The CDR3, as DNA: TGTGCCAGCAGCCAGCGCGGAGGCCCCTACGAGCAGTACTTC. It specifies CASSQRGGPYEQYF.

The chain links TRBV5-4 to TRBJ2-5; D gene uncertain. V lost 4 bases and J lost 2, with 18 bases in between. The V gene's germline CDR1 is SGHNT and CDR2 YYREEE (reference sequence). The CDR3 is made up of 16 amino acids. The CDR3 DNA reads as TGTGCCAGCAGCACTGAGGAGTTTCCCGCGCAAGAGACCCAGTACTTC. This sequence encodes CASSTEEFPAQETQYF.

The chain combines TRBV20-1 with TRBJ2-5, with D possibly TRBD2 on 6 matching bases. The germline CDR1 and CDR2 sequences are DFQATT and SNEGSKA (reference sequence). The CDR3 extends over 14 amino acids. Trimming took off 7 bases at V and 9 bases at J, with 24 bases between the two ends. CDR3 protein: CSVFSSGPSFSQYF. CDR3 nucleotide sequence: TGCAGTGTTTTCAGTAGCGGCCCATCTTTTTCCCAGTACTTC.

The rearrangement links TRBV29-1 to TRBJ1-2; the match to TRBD1 covers 7 bases. Germline CDR1 is SQVTM and CDR2 is ANQGSEA. Losses at the gene ends were 6 bases for V and 6 bases for J; bases not matched to a gene: 1. The CDR3 consists of 10 residues. The DNA for the CDR3 is TGCAGCGTCGACAGGGATGGCTACACCTTC. Its translation is CSVDRDGYTF.

The chain has TRBV7-9 and TRBJ2-1, with 9 bases lining up with TRBD2. The junction had 6 bases not matched to a gene; V was cut back by 5 bases and J by 1 base. The CDR3 consists of 16 residues. Germline lookup yields CDR1 SEHNR and CDR2 FQNEAQ (reference sequence). The DNA of the CDR3 is TGTGCCAGCAGCCTTCTGCGGGGGGGATCCTACAATGAGCAGTTCTTC. Residues: CASSLLRGGSYNEQFF.

Only one count was recorded for this clonotype. The chain carries TRBV20-1 and TRBJ2-4; tentative D call: TRBD2 (5 bases). CDR3 length: 14 residues. Looked up from germline, CDR1 is DFQATT and CDR2 is SNEGSKA (reference sequence). With 5 bases removed from V and 0 bases from J, the gap between germline ends came to 11 bases. CDR3 in amino acids: CSAPDSRAKNIQYF. CDR3 DNA: TGCAGTGCTCCGGACTCGCGAGCCAAAAACATTCAGTACTTC.

The chain is built from TRBV5-1 and TRBJ2-5, with 8 bases that match TRBD2. The ends lost 3 bases at V and 1 base at J; junction bases unmatched: 2. Per the germline V gene, CDR1 is SGHRS and CDR2 is YFSETQ. The CDR3 covers 14 residues. The CDR3 DNA reads as TGCGCCAGCAGCTGGGGACTAGTCCAAGAGACCCAGTACTTC. Encoded protein: CASSWGLVQETQYF.

V gene TRBV10-3 combines with J gene TRBJ2-3; TRBD1 aligns across 8 bases. The CDR3 runs 16 residues. The J segment lost 6 bases and the V segment lost 3 bases, leaving 11 bases of the junction unmatched. Germline V CDR1 and CDR2: ENHRY, SYGVKD. In nucleotides, the CDR3 is TGTGCCATCAGTGAAACCTCTACAGGGGGAGGCGATACGCAGTATTTT. It specifies CAISETSTGGGDTQYF.

The genes are TRBV20-1 and TRBJ1-2; unclear D gene. Germline V gene data show CDR1 as DFQATT and CDR2 as SNEGSKA (reference sequence). Trimming stripped 0 bases from V and 4 bases from J, with 3 bases between. There are 11 residues in the CDR3. The CDR3 sequence: CSAREVYGYTF. The CDR3 coding sequence is TGCAGTGCTAGAGAAGTCTATGGCTACACCTTC.

The rearrangement links TRBV7-6 to TRBJ2-1; no firm D call. Germline CDR1 is SGHVS and CDR2 is FNYEAQ. V dropped 3 bases and J dropped 9 bases, with 6 bases sitting between them. The length of the CDR3 is 11 residues. In DNA form, the CDR3 reads TGTGCCAGCAGCTTCGCTGGTGAGCAGTTCTTC. Translation gives CASSFAGEQFF.

The chain has TRBV2 and TRBJ1-5; D unresolved. CDR1 is SNHLY, CDR2 FYNNEI, per germline. The CDR3 is 13 amino acids. V lost 3 bases to trimming and J lost 2 bases, with 5 bases between them. CDR3 protein: CASSDGGNQPQHF. DNA of the CDR3: TGTGCCAGCAGTGACGGGGGCAATCAGCCCCAGCATTTT. Full variable domain (remainder filled in from reference TRBV2 and TRBJ1-5): EPEVTQTPSHQVTQMGQEVILRCVPISNHLYFYWYRQILGQKVEFLVSFYNNEISEKSEIFDDQFSVERPDGSNFTLKIRSTKLEDSAMYFCASSDGGNQPQHFGDGTRLSIL.

The chain is built from TRBV7-9 and TRBJ1-3, with a weak D call TRBD1 (6 bases). CDR1 and CDR2 (germline): SEHNR, FQNEAQ (reference sequence). V was shortened by 5 bases and J by 2 bases, with 16 bases between the two germline ends. This CDR3 region has 16 residues. The CDR3 DNA sequence: TGTGCCAGCAGCACCCGGACAGAGAGCCCTGGAAACACCATATATTTT. It encodes CASSTRTESPGNTIYF. Full variable domain (missing parts from reference TRBV7-9 and TRBJ1-3): DTGVSQNPRHKITKRGQNVTFRCDPISEHNRLYWYRQTLGQGPEFLTYFQNEAQLEKSRLLSDRFSAERPKGSFSTLEIQRTEQGDSAMYLCASSTRTESPGNTIYFGEGSWLTVV.

The chain combines TRBV4-3 with TRBJ1-2; D may be TRBD1 (5 bases). Germline V gene lookup returns CDR1 LGHNA and CDR2 YSLEER. V was cut by 0 bases and J by 7 bases, with 15 bases left in between. The CDR3 loop spans 15 amino acids. The CDR3 region is CASSQEDRRGGGYTF. The CDR3 nucleotides are TGCGCCAGCAGCCAAGAGGATCGAAGGGGCGGTGGCTACACCTTC.

This chain joins TRBV5-6 and TRBJ2-7; the D gene is possibly TRBD2 (5 bases). Germline V lookup: CDR1 SGHDT, CDR2 YYEEEE. This CDR3 region has 14 residues. Trimming took 0 bases from V and 3 from J, leaving 10 bases between them. The CDR3 region is CASSLGRGYYEQYF. The CDR3 DNA is TGTGCCAGCAGCTTGGGGAGAGGGTACTACGAGCAGTACTTC.

The chain has TRBV3-1 and TRBJ2-7, with 7 bases lining up with TRBD1. V trimming: 3 bases; J trimming: 3 bases; junction bases outside the gene matches: 5. The CDR3 has 14 residues. Germline V gene sequence: CDR1 LGHDT, CDR2 YNNKEL (reference sequence). The DNA for the CDR3 is TGTGCCAGCAGCCATCAGGGGGTAGGCTACGAGCAGTACTTC. It translates to CASSHQGVGYEQYF.

The rearrangement uses TRBV20-1 and TRBJ2-3, with 12 nucleotides matching TRBD1. The CDR3 is 15 amino acids. Trimming removed 4 bases from V and 4 bases from J; junction bases left unmatched: 6. Germline values: CDR1 DFQATT, CDR2 SNEGSKA (reference sequence). The CDR3 loop reads CSATAGTGGADTQYF. CDR3 nucleotides: TGCAGTGCTACAGCCGGGACAGGGGGCGCAGATACGCAGTATTTT.